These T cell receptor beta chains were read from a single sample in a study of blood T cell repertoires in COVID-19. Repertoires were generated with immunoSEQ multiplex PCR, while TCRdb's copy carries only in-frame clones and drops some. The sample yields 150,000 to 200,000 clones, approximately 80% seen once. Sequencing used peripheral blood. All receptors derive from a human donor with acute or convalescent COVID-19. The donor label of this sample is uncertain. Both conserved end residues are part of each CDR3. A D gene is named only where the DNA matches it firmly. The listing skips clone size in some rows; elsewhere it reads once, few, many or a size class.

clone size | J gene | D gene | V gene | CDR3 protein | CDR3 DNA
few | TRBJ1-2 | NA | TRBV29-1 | CSVTSGPYGYTF | TGCAGCGTAACGTCAGGGCCCTATGGCTACACCTTC
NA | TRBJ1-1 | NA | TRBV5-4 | CASSLGGLLNTEAFF | TGTGCCAGCAGCTTGGGAGGGTTATTGAACACTGAAGCTTTCTTT
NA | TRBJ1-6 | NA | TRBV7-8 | CASSLIGVGSPLHF | TGTGCCAGCAGCTTAATAGGGGTTGGTTCACCCCTCCACTTT
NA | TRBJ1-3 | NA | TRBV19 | CASSTGQTGNTIYF | TGTGCCAGTAGTACAGGACAGACTGGAAACACCATATATTTT
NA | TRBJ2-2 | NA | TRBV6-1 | CASSEYGGRPVGELFF | TGTGCCAGCAGTGAATACGGGGGGCGCCCGGTCGGGGAGCTGTTTTTT
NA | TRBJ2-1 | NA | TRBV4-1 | CASTEEPHTSGPYNEQFF | TGCGCCAGCACCGAAGAGCCCCATACTAGTGGTCCCTACAATGAGCAGTTCTTC
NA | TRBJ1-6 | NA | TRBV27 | CASSPRGGWSNSPLHF | TGTGCCAGCAGTCCCCGGGGAGGGTGGTCAAATTCACCCCTCCACTTT
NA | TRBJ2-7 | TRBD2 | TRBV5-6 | CASTGGGSYEQYF | TGTGCCAGCACTGGGGGGGGCTCCTACGAGCAGTACTTC
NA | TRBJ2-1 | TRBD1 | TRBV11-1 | CASSSRTGRSYNEQFF | TGTGCCAGCAGCTCAAGGACAGGGAGGTCCTACAATGAGCAGTTCTTC
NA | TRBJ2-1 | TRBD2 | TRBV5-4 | CASSLDSGSNEQFF | TGTGCCAGCAGCTTGGATAGCGGGAGTAATGAGCAGTTCTTC
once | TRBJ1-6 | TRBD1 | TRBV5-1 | CASSFGQGRSPLHF | TGCGCCAGCAGCTTTGGACAGGGACGATCACCCCTCCACTTT
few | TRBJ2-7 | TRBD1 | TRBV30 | CALDRGSYEQYF | TGTGCCTTGGACAGGGGATCCTACGAGCAGTACTTC
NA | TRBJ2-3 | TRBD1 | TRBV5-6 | CASSSDRGQVSTDTQYF | TGTGCCAGCAGCTCAGACAGGGGACAAGTCAGCACAGATACGCAGTATTTT
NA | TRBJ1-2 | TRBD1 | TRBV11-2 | CASSLGQGEGYGYTF | TGTGCCAGCAGCTTAGGACAGGGGGAAGGCTATGGCTACACCTTC
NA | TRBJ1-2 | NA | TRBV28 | CASSIPKGANYGYTF | TGTGCCAGCAGTATCCCAAAAGGGGCCAACTATGGCTACACCTTC
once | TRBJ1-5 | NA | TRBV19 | CASNYQAGANQPQHF | TGTGCCAGTAACTACCAGGCAGGGGCGAATCAGCCCCAGCATTTT
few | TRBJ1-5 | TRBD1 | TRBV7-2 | CASSADRGNQPQHF | TGTGCCAGCAGCGCGGACAGGGGCAATCAGCCCCAGCATTTT
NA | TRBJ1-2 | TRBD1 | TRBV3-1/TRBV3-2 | CASSPPQGYDYGYTF | TGTGCCAGCAGCCCTCCACAGGGGTACGACTATGGCTACACCTTC
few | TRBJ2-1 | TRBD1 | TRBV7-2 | CASSPQGQSYNEQFF | TGTGCCAGCAGCCCACAGGGACAGAGCTACAATGAGCAGTTCTTC
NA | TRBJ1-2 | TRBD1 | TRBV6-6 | CASRQRDRGNYGYTF | TGTGCCAGCCGTCAGCGGGACAGGGGTAACTATGGCTACACCTTC
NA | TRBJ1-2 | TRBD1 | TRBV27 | CASSSAGGIYGYTF | TGTGCCAGCAGTTCGGCAGGGGGCATCTATGGCTACACCTTC
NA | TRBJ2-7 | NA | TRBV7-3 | CASSLGRYYEQYF | TGTGCCAGCAGCTTGGGCAGGTACTACGAGCAGTACTTC
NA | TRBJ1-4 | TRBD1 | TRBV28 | CASRPDRGSLTNEKLFF | TGTGCCAGCAGACCCGACAGGGGCTCTCTTACTAATGAAAAACTGTTTTTT
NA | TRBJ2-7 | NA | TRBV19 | CASSIEGRAGTYEQYF | TGTGCCAGTAGTATAGAGGGCCGGGCAGGGACCTACGAGCAGTACTTC
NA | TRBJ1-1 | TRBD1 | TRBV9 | CASSVGDRTEAFF | TGTGCCAGCAGCGTAGGGGACAGGACTGAAGCTTTCTTT
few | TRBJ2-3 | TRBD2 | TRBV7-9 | CASSPGGDRVADTQYF | TGTGCCAGCAGCCCCGGGGGGGATCGGGTTGCAGATACGCAGTATTTT
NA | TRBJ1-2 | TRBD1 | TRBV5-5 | CASMEDRGIYGYTF | TGTGCCAGCATGGAGGACAGGGGAATCTATGGCTACACCTTC
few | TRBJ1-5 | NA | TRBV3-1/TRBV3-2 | CASSQEGGVGNQPQHF | TGTGCCAGCAGCCAAGAGGGAGGGGTGGGCAATCAGCCCCAGCATTTT
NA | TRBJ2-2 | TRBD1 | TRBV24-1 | CATSDPRDRRGTGELFF | TGTGCCACCAGTGATCCTAGGGACAGACGAGGCACCGGGGAGCTGTTTTTT
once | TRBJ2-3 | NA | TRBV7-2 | CASSLAGAGVADTQYF | TGTGCCAGCAGCTTAGCGGGGGCAGGGGTGGCAGATACGCAGTATTTT
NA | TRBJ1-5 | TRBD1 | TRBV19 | CASSTLTGGRFQPQHF | TGTGCCAGTAGTACCCTGACAGGGGGCAGATTTCAGCCCCAGCATTTT
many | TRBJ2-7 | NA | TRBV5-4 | CASSPASGVVTYEQYF | TGTGCCAGCAGCCCCGCCTCGGGAGTCGTTACCTACGAGCAGTACTTC
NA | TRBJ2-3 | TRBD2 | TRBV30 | CAWSIDSGSSTDTQYF | TGTGCCTGGTCCATTGATAGCGGGAGTAGCACAGATACGCAGTATTTT